Here is one T cell receptor (beta chain) with its context. No antigen is known for it. The study ran its PCR with 60 Vbeta and 13 Jbeta primers. The assay was immunoSEQ multiplex PCR, and TCRdb's table has in-frame clones only and misses some. The sample table includes 130,000 or so clones. The CDR3 is 14 amino acids. V lost 1 base to trimming and J lost 1 base, with 7 bases between them. In germline, CDR1 is LGHNA, CDR2 YSLEER. The data derive from a study of cytomegalovirus exposure and HLA in healthy donors. General study results and limits: Researchers reported from a later analysis that most CMV-associated TCR beta chains appeared HLA-restricted. A later analysis associated 16,951 TCR beta sequences with HLA alleles at a 0.05 false discovery rate. The study designated around 150 TCR beta chains cytomegalovirus-associated.

This rearrangement joins TRBV4-3 to TRBJ1-2; tentatively, D is TRBD1 (6 bases). Specimen: PBMCs. This TCR came from a woman in her thirties or forties in good health and CMV-seronegative. CDR3 sequence (DNA): TGCGCCAGCAGCCAAGGGACAGTTAACTATGGCTACACCTTC. Translated: CASSQGTVNYGYTF.